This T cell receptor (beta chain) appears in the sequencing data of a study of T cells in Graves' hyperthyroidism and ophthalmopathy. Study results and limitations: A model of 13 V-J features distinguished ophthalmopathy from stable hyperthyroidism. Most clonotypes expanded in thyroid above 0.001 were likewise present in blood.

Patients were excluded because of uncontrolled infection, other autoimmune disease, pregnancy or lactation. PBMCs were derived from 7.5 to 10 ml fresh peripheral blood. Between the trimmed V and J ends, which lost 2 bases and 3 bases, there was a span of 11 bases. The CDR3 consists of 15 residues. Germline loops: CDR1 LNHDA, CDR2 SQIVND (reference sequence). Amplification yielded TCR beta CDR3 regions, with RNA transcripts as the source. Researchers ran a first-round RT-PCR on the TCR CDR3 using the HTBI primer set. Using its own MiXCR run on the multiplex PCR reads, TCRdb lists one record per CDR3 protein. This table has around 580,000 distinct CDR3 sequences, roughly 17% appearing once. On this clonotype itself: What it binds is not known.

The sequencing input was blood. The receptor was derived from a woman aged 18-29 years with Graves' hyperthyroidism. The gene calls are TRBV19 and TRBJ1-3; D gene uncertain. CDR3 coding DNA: TGTGCCAGTAGTATATCCCACAGCGTTGGAAACACCATATATTTT. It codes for CASSISHSVGNTIYF.